A single sample gave rise to the 29 T cell receptor beta chains below, sequenced in a study of neurological immune-mediated disorders (dated by TCRdb to about 2019). Library preparation employed 5' RACE. The sequencer listed for this sample is Illumina HiSeq 2500. Using fastp trimming at Q25 and MiXCR clonotype assembly, TCRdb reanalyzed the public sequencing data and kept in-frame beta chains. Identical CDR3 proteins give one entry, which carries the most common genes and DNA. The sample records roughly 89,000 distinct CDR3 sequences, about 2.5% of which are singletons. Roughly 1.2% of the sample comes from the top ten. The sequencing sample was made of PBMCs. The source of these receptors is a woman aged 25-40 years with multiple sclerosis.

This clonotype occurred many times. The chain recombines TRBV29-1 with TRBJ2-3; 7 positions match TRBD2. Germline V CDR1 and CDR2: SQVTM, ANQGSEA. This CDR3 has 13 amino acids. J gave up 6 bases and V 6 bases, and 9 bases lay outside the gene matches. In DNA, the CDR3 is TGCAGCGTCTCGACTAGCAAAAGGGATACGCAGTATTTT. Translation gives CSVSTSKRDTQYF.

This clonotype was recorded many times. The rearrangement joins TRBV5-6 to TRBJ2-1; the D is unclear. CDR3 size: 14 residues. Trimming took 4 bases from V and 1 from J, leaving 9 bases between them. Germline V gene data show CDR1 as SGHDT and CDR2 as YYEEEE. This chain's CDR3 is CASSPVGSYNEQFF. The CDR3 DNA follows: TGTGCCAGCAGCCCCGTCGGATCCTACAATGAGCAGTTCTTC.

This clonotype was detected many times. V gene TRBV3-1 combines with J gene TRBJ2-1, with no clear D. The CDR3 is made up of 12 amino acids. The ends were cut back, 7 bases at V and 5 bases at J, with 9 bases in the middle. The germline CDR1 and CDR2 sequences are LGHDT and YNNKEL (reference sequence). The CDR3, as DNA: TGTGCCAGCAACTTAGGAGACAATGAGCAGTTCTTC. Translation gives CASNLGDNEQFF.

The V call is TRBV28, the J call TRBJ1-2, with a possible D match to TRBD1 (5 bases). Trimming removed 4 bases at V and 0 bases at J, with 12 bases between. This CDR3 region has 15 residues. The V gene's germline CDR1 is MDHEN and CDR2 SYDVKM. The CDR3 region is CASSSGTASNYGYTF. The CDR3 coding sequence is TGTGCCAGCAGTTCCGGGACGGCTTCTAACTATGGCTACACCTTC.

This clonotype has a count of ten or more. This rearrangement joins TRBV5-1 to TRBJ1-5; D gene unclear. Trimming cost V 0 bases and J 2 bases, with 9 bases left between them. CDR3 length: 15 amino acids. Germline lookup yields CDR1 SGHRS and CDR2 YFSETQ. The CDR3: CASSLAEGGNQPQHF. CDR3 nucleotide sequence: TGCGCCAGCAGCTTGGCCGAGGGTGGCAATCAGCCCCAGCATTTT.

This clonotype was counted ten times or more. The chain is built from TRBV5-1 and TRBJ2-1; perhaps TRBD2 as D (6 bases). Per germline, CDR1 SGHRS and CDR2 YFSETQ. Trimming stripped 4 bases from V and 5 bases from J, with 19 bases between. The CDR3 runs to 16 residues. The CDR3 is CASSPLAAGSNNEQFF. The CDR3 nucleotides are TGCGCCAGCAGCCCCCTTGCGGCGGGAAGTAACAATGAGCAGTTCTTC. Full variable domain (outside the CDR3, taken from reference TRBV5-1 and TRBJ2-1): KAGVTQTPRYLIKTRGQQVTLSCSPISGHRSVSWYQQTPGQGLQFLFEYFSETQRNKGNFPGRFSGRQFSNSRSEMNVSTLELGDSALYLCASSPLAAGSNNEQFFGPGTRLTVL.

This clonotype showed up many times. The chain has TRBV15 and TRBJ2-7; 9 bases are a match to TRBD1. CDR1 and CDR2 from the germline V gene are LNHNV and YYDKDF (reference sequence). CDR3 size: 14 residues. J lost 6 bases, V lost 8 bases, and 11 bases had no gene match. CDR3 region: CATSAGTGFAEQYF. CDR3 bases: TGTGCCACCTCCGCGGGGACAGGGTTTGCCGAGCAGTACTTC.

Many counts were recorded for this clonotype. This rearrangement joins TRBV9 to TRBJ1-6; possible D gene TRBD1, 5 bases. V lost 0 bases and J 9 bases, leaving 13 bases between the germline ends. This CDR3 comprises 15 residues. Germline V gives CDR1 SGDLS, CDR2 YYNGEE. CDR3 region: CASSVDGGRSSPLHF. The CDR3, as DNA: TGTGCCAGCAGCGTAGATGGGGGAAGAAGTTCACCCCTCCACTTT.

In its sample, this clonotype was seen many times. The J gene is TRBJ1-2, the V gene TRBV20-1; D gene ambiguous. The ends were cut back, 4 bases at V and 4 bases at J, with 4 bases in the middle. Germline V lookup: CDR1 DFQATT, CDR2 SNEGSKA (reference sequence). This CDR3 is built from 10 residues. For the CDR3, the DNA is TGCAGTGCTAATGCCTATGGCTACACCTTC. It encodes CSANAYGYTF.

This clonotype has a count of ten or more. The chain combines TRBV27 with TRBJ2-7; tentative D call: TRBD1 (5 bases). Trimming removed 2 bases from V and 2 bases from J, with 10 bases in between. This CDR3 is built from 14 residues. The germline V gene encodes CDR1 MNHEY and CDR2 SMNVEV (reference sequence). CDR3 loop: CASSLQGHTYEQYF. The DNA for the CDR3 is TGTGCCAGCAGTTTACAGGGCCACACCTACGAGCAGTACTTC.

This clonotype was seen many times. This rearrangement joins TRBV7-8 to TRBJ2-2; 13 positions agree with TRBD2. In germline, CDR1 is SGHVS, CDR2 FQNEAQ. Trimming cost V 5 bases and J 8 bases; bases outside gene matches: 11. The length of the CDR3 is 17 residues. The CDR3 region is CASSLGRTSGSWGELFF. The DNA for the CDR3 is TGTGCCAGCAGCCTGGGCCGGACTAGCGGGAGTTGGGGGGAGCTGTTTTTT.

This clonotype was recorded at least ten times. V gene TRBV28 combines with J gene TRBJ2-1; unclear D gene. This CDR3 contains 15 residues. Looked up from germline, CDR1 is MDHEN and CDR2 is SYDVKM. V was clipped by 5 bases and J by 5 bases, with 16 bases between them. The CDR3 DNA reads TGTGCCAGCAGTACCGTCGAAGGGTTCGACAATGAGCAGTTCTTC. Translation: CASSTVEGFDNEQFF. Full variable domain (outside the CDR3, taken from reference TRBV28 and TRBJ2-1): DVKVTQSSRYLVKRTGEKVFLECVQDMDHENMFWYRQDPGLGLRLIYFSYDVKMKEKGDIPEGYSVSREKKERFSLILESASTNQTSMYLCASSTVEGFDNEQFFGPGTRLTVL.

This clonotype was picked up many times. The genes are TRBV5-1 and TRBJ1-4, with 9 positions matching TRBD1. The CDR3 is made up of 15 amino acids. The germline V gene encodes CDR1 SGHRS and CDR2 YFSETQ. The J segment lost 3 bases and the V segment lost 2 bases, leaving 2 bases of the junction unmatched. The CDR3 nucleotides read TGCGCCAGCAGCTTCCGACAGGGGGCTAATGAAAAACTGTTTTTT. This codes for CASSFRQGANEKLFF.

V usage is TRBV12-3 or TRBV12-4 and J usage is TRBJ2-7; the match to TRBD2 covers 8 bases. This CDR3 has 15 residues. Trimming removed 5 bases from V and 6 bases from J; junction bases left unmatched: 12. The CDR3 DNA is TGTGCCAGCAGTCTAATGGTAGCGGGACTGGGCGAGCAGTACTTC. As protein: CASSLMVAGLGEQYF.

This clonotype was recorded many times. This chain joins TRBV6-1 and TRBJ1-1; D is possibly TRBD1 (6 bases). Germline lookup yields CDR1 MNHNS and CDR2 SASEGT. This CDR3 comprises 13 residues. Trimming stripped 6 bases from V and 1 base from J, with 9 bases between. The CDR3 nucleotides are TGTGCCAGCAGCGGGACAAGGAACACTGAAGCTTTCTTT. Translation: CASSGTRNTEAFF.

This clonotype was observed at least ten times. This sequence joins TRBV12-3 or TRBV12-4 and TRBJ2-7, with 8 positions matching TRBD2. V lost 6 bases to trimming and J lost 7 bases; unmatched junction nucleotides: 17. This CDR3 contains 16 residues. The CDR3 DNA reads as TGTGCCAGCAGCAGATCCGGACTAGCAAGTTTGTGGGAGCAGTACTTC. This gives the protein CASSRSGLASLWEQYF.

This clonotype occurred many times. This chain uses TRBV20-1 with TRBJ2-5; D not resolved. Germline lookup yields CDR1 DFQATT and CDR2 SNEGSKA (reference sequence). Trimming cost V 8 bases and J 3 bases, with 7 bases left between them. The CDR3 loop spans 10 amino acids. The CDR3 sequence: CSRSKETQYF. CDR3 bases: TGCAGTAGAAGCAAAGAGACCCAGTACTTC.

This clonotype was observed at least ten times. The V gene is TRBV7-2, the J gene TRBJ2-1, with 8 bases matching TRBD2. Looked up from germline, CDR1 is SGHTA and CDR2 is FQGNSA. The V gene end was trimmed by 7 bases and the J gene end by 8 bases; junction bases not matched to a gene: 10. The CDR3 has 14 residues. The CDR3 bases are TGTGCCAGCAACCGTTACAGCGGGAGCTATGAGCAGTTCTTC. The encoded protein is CASNRYSGSYEQFF.

This clonotype was seen a few times. This chain joins TRBV9 and TRBJ1-1; D unresolved. Germline V gene data show CDR1 as SGDLS and CDR2 as YYNGEE. The ends were cut back, 3 bases at V and 3 bases at J, with 15 bases in the middle. There are 15 residues in the CDR3. The CDR3 sequence is CASSDPKTGDTEAFF. The CDR3 coding sequence is TGTGCCAGCAGCGACCCGAAGACCGGTGACACTGAAGCTTTCTTT. The whole variable domain, remainder taken from reference TRBV9 and TRBJ1-1, is DSGVTQTPKHLITATGQRVTLRCSPRSGDLSVYWYQQSLDQGLQFLIQYYNGEERAKGNILERFSAQQFPDLHSELNLSSLELGDSALYFCASSDPKTGDTEAFFGQGTRLTVV.

Many counts were recorded for this clonotype. The chain joins TRBV7-2 to TRBJ1-5, with unresolved D. V dropped 0 bases and J dropped 4 bases, with 10 bases sitting between them. This CDR3 has 15 residues. CDR1 is SGHTA, CDR2 FQGNSA, per germline. CDR3 sequence reads: CASSLAVSPNQPQHF. The DNA for the CDR3 is TGTGCCAGCAGCTTAGCGGTCAGCCCAAATCAGCCCCAGCATTTT.

In this sample, this clonotype turned up many times. The genes are TRBV20-1 and TRBJ2-6; TRBD1 might be the D (6 bases). Germline V lookup: CDR1 DFQATT, CDR2 SNEGSKA (reference sequence). V was shortened by 3 bases and J by 4 bases, with 13 bases between the two germline ends. CDR3 length: 15 amino acids. The CDR3 bases are TGCAGTGCTAGTAACACAGGGACGGGGGCCAACGTCCTGACTTTC. Its protein is CSASNTGTGANVLTF.

There are many counts of this clonotype. The V call is TRBV11-2, the J call TRBJ2-3; D may match TRBD1 or TRBD2 (5 bases each). V was pared by 2 bases and J by 4 bases, with 7 bases between. CDR3 length: 13 residues. Germline V lookup: CDR1 SGHAT, CDR2 FQNNGV. The CDR3 DNA reads TGTGCCAGCAGCTTACGGGACCCAGATACGCAGTATTTT. Translated, it gives CASSLRDPDTQYF.

This clonotype was seen repeatedly, ten times or more. The V gene is TRBV9, the J gene TRBJ2-2; D remains ambiguous. The ends were cut back, 0 bases at V and 0 bases at J, with 9 bases in the middle. Germline CDR1 reads SGDLS; CDR2 reads YYNGEE. The CDR3 totals 16 residues. This chain's CDR3 is CASSVGMLSNTGELFF. DNA for the CDR3: TGTGCCAGCAGCGTAGGGATGTTGTCGAACACCGGGGAGCTGTTTTTT.

Many counts were recorded for this clonotype. The chain has TRBV10-2 and TRBJ2-1, with TRBD1 identical over 7 bases. This CDR3 region has 13 residues. Per germline, CDR1 WSHSY and CDR2 SAAADI. Germline trimming cut 3 bases from V and 9 bases from J; bases unmatched to any gene: 5. The CDR3 bases are TGCGCCAGCAGTGATAGGGGGCAGGGTGAGCAGTTCTTC. Translated, it gives CASSDRGQGEQFF.

This clonotype was seen ten or more times. V is TRBV7-8 and J is TRBJ2-5; D might be TRBD2 (5 bases). The length of the CDR3 is 14 residues. CDR1 SGHVS and CDR2 FQNEAQ come from the germline V gene. V was trimmed by 5 bases and J by 4 bases, leaving 14 bases between them. The CDR3 region is CASSPRTEVETQYF. The DNA for the CDR3 is TGTGCCAGCAGCCCGAGGACGGAGGTAGAGACCCAGTACTTC.

This clonotype was picked up many times. The chain combines TRBV5-1 with TRBJ2-2; 8 bases are shared with TRBD1. The V segment lost 4 bases and the J segment 6 bases; nucleotides outside the gene matches: 11. The CDR3 loop spans 16 amino acids. Per the germline V gene, CDR1 is SGHRS and CDR2 is YFSETQ. The chain's CDR3 is CASSTLGQGNSGELFF. In DNA, the CDR3 is TGCGCCAGCAGCACCTTAGGACAGGGTAATTCCGGGGAGCTGTTTTTT.

This clonotype has ten or more counts. This chain uses TRBV9 with TRBJ2-1; a weak D match, TRBD2 (7 bases). CDR1 and CDR2 (germline): SGDLS, YYNGEE. This CDR3 region has 15 residues. Trimming pared 7 bases from V and 9 bases from J, leaving 23 bases between. CDR3 amino acids: CASGSGGGVPSEQFF. The CDR3 DNA reads as TGTGCCAGCGGTTCAGGCGGGGGCGTCCCCAGTGAGCAGTTCTTC.

This clonotype was detected ten times or more. The chain joins TRBV7-8 to TRBJ2-1; TRBD1 matches at 11 bases. CDR3 length equals 18 residues. Trimming at V came to 5 bases and at J to 6 bases, leaving 15 bases not matched to a gene. CDR1 SGHVS and CDR2 FQNEAQ come from the germline V gene. The CDR3 DNA reads TGTGCCAGCAGCGCACGTCGAAAAGGGGGGACAGGGGGCAATGAGCAGTTCTTC. Amino acid sequence: CASSARRKGGTGGNEQFF. The full variable domain, with the rest looked up from reference TRBV7-8 and TRBJ2-1, is GAGVSQSPRYKVAKRGQDVALRCDPISGHVSLFWYQQALGQGPEFLTYFQNEAQLDKSGLPSDRFFAERPEGSVSTLKIQRTQQEDSAVYLCASSARRKGGTGGNEQFFGPGTRLTVL.

This clonotype has at least ten counts. The chain carries TRBV6-6 and TRBJ2-7, with D tentatively TRBD1 (5 bases). The length of the CDR3 is 13 residues. V gave up 4 bases and J gave up 6 bases, with 13 bases separating them. Germline V gene lookup returns CDR1 MNHNY and CDR2 SVGAGI (reference sequence). CDR3 in DNA: TGTGCCAGCAGTTTCCCACAGGAGCTCGAGCAGTACTTC. It is translated as CASSFPQELEQYF.